This TCR beta chain emerged from a study of blood T cell repertoires in COVID-19. Study-wide background: The samples span acute and convalescent COVID-19 from the United States, Italy and Spain. In each case, the material was cDNA or gDNA derived from T cells, B-cell-depleted T cells, or PBMCs.

Germline V gives CDR1 SGHAT, CDR2 FQNNGV. V was pared by 4 bases and J by 8 bases, with 11 bases between. The CDR3 is 12 amino acids. Per the original data handling: Nucleated cell counts were estimated from reference gene primer amplification. Generated by immunoSEQ multiplex PCR, the TCRdb table keeps only in-frame clones and is missing some. The DNA was the basis for D and trimming; V, J and clone size are from that table. Of about 260,000 clones listed, approximately 86% were seen once; the top ten hold approximately 0.7%. This sequence was found in a human donor in a cohort sampled during active COVID-19. The sample was peripheral blood. The J gene is TRBJ1-2, the V gene TRBV11-2, with D unclear. CDR3 region: CASSWEGRGYTF. CDR3 sequence (DNA): TGTGCCAGCAGCTGGGAGGGCCGAGGCTACACCTTC.